What follows are 24 T cell receptor beta chains derived from one specimen sequenced in a study of cytomegalovirus exposure and HLA in healthy donors. Data came from immunoSEQ multiplex PCR; TCRdb stores just in-frame clones and leaves some out. The sample lists about 240,000 clones, 70% to 90% seen once, with 0.95% to 1.5% in the top ten. The sample was PBMCs. Receptors originate from a woman aged 25-40 years in good health and CMV-seropositive.

The chain carries TRBV6-6 and TRBJ2-6, with 7 positions matching TRBD2. With V trimmed by 5 bases and J by 0 bases, 4 bases remained unmatched. Germline V gene data show CDR1 as MNHNY and CDR2 as SVGAGI (reference sequence). The CDR3 covers 16 residues. The CDR3 spells CASSQSGGSGANVLTF. The CDR3, as DNA: TGTGCCAGCAGTCAGTCGGGGGGCTCTGGGGCCAACGTCCTGACTTTC.

The chain has TRBV6-1 and TRBJ1-3; the D is unclear. Germline V gene data show CDR1 as MNHNS and CDR2 as SASEGT. The V end lost 7 bases, the J end lost 4 bases, and 11 bases lay between the germline ends. This CDR3 is built from 13 residues. CDR3 loop: CASTGGSGNTIYF. As DNA, the CDR3 is TGTGCCAGCACGGGAGGGAGCGGAAACACCATATATTTT.

The genes are TRBV9 and TRBJ2-2; D unclear. This CDR3 has 13 amino acids. Trimming pared 3 bases from V and 4 bases from J, leaving 7 bases between. CDR1 and CDR2 from the germline V gene are SGDLS and YYNGEE. For the CDR3, the DNA is TGTGCCAGCAGCGCACTCCCCACCGGGGAGCTGTTTTTT. Translating it yields CASSALPTGELFF.

The chain combines TRBV5-5 with TRBJ1-5; unclear D gene. This CDR3 contains 18 residues. Germline V gene data show CDR1 as SGHKS and CDR2 as YYEKEE (reference sequence). Trimming stripped 0 bases from V and 0 bases from J, with 16 bases between. The CDR3 spells CASSLGDTHRYSNQPQHF. CDR3 DNA sequence: TGTGCCAGCAGCTTGGGAGACACGCACCGATATAGCAATCAGCCCCAGCATTTT. Variable domain in full (rest from reference TRBV5-5 and TRBJ1-5): DAGVTQSPTHLIKTRGQQVTLRCSPISGHKSVSWYQQVLGQGPQFIFQYYEKEERGRGNFPDRFSARQFPNYSSELNVNALLLGDSALYLCASSLGDTHRYSNQPQHFGDGTRLSIL.

The chain couples TRBV28 to TRBJ1-3; possibly TRBD1 for D (5 bases). The germline V gene has CDR1 MDHEN and CDR2 SYDVKM. Trimming pared 6 bases from V and 4 bases from J, leaving 10 bases between. The CDR3 runs 13 residues. The CDR3 here is CASRGGSGNTIYF. The DNA for the CDR3 is TGTGCCAGCAGGGGGGGATCCGGAAACACCATATATTTT.

The J gene is TRBJ1-1, the V gene TRBV19, with 7 bases fitting TRBD1. This CDR3 spans 12 amino acids. V was pared by 6 bases and J by 8 bases, with 6 bases of the junction left unmatched. The germline V gene has CDR1 LNHDA and CDR2 SQIVND (reference sequence). In nucleotides, the CDR3 is TGTGCCAGTAGCATTGACAGGGTGGAAGCTTTCTTT. It codes for CASSIDRVEAFF.

The chain has TRBV19 and TRBJ2-3; 9 nucleotides line up with TRBD2. CDR1 is LNHDA and CDR2 is SQIVND in the germline V gene (reference sequence). The length of the CDR3 is 17 residues. V gave up 0 bases and J gave up 1 base; unmatched junction bases: 5. The CDR3 DNA sequence: TGTGCCAGTAGTATAGAAGTAGCGGGAGTCGGCACAGATACGCAGTATTTT. Translation gives CASSIEVAGVGTDTQYF.

The chain recombines TRBV5-1 with TRBJ2-7; no firm D call. There are 15 residues in the CDR3. The V gene lost 0 bases and the J gene lost 0 bases, with 10 bases spanning the gap. Germline V lookup: CDR1 SGHRS, CDR2 YFSETQ. CDR3 nucleotides: TGCGCCAGCAGCTTGGATAGAGCAATCTCCTACGAGCAGTACTTC. This sequence encodes CASSLDRAISYEQYF.

CDR3 bases: TGTGCCAGCAGTTACCGGGAGGGCCGTGGCTACACCTTC. Its protein is CASSYREGRGYTF. The chain employs TRBV6-5 and TRBJ1-2; D not certain. Germline CDR1 and CDR2: MNHEY and SVGAGI. This CDR3 is 13 amino acids long. Trimming cost V 2 bases and J 7 bases, with 11 bases left between them.

J is TRBJ2-1 and V is TRBV7-9; D gene uncertain. The CDR3 is 11 amino acids. CDR1 is SEHNR, CDR2 FQNEAQ, per germline (reference sequence). V was clipped by 0 bases and J by 10 bases, with 4 bases between them. CDR3 bases: TGTGCCAGCAGCTTAGCCGGGGAGCAGTTCTTC. The encoded protein is CASSLAGEQFF.

CDR3 residues: CASSFTPFWQYEQYF. The CDR3 nucleotides are TGTGCCAGCAGTTTTACCCCGTTCTGGCAGTACGAGCAGTACTTC. This rearrangement joins TRBV28 to TRBJ2-7; unclear D gene. The CDR3 has 15 residues. Germline V gives CDR1 MDHEN, CDR2 SYDVKM. Trimming left V 3 bases short and J 4 bases short, with 16 bases between.

The CDR3 loop is CASSEKGLDNEQFF. CDR3 DNA sequence: TGCGCCAGCAGTGAGAAGGGACTCGACAATGAGCAGTTCTTC. The chain has TRBV10-1 and TRBJ2-1; tentatively, D is TRBD2 (6 bases). The CDR3 length is 14 residues. V dropped 2 bases and J dropped 5 bases, with 10 bases sitting between them. Germline assignment: CDR1 WNHNN and CDR2 SYGVQD (reference sequence).

The chain carries TRBV18 and TRBJ2-5, with D perhaps matching TRBD2 (8 bases). The V end lost 6 bases, the J end lost 0 bases, and 20 bases lay between the germline ends. Per germline, CDR1 KGHSH and CDR2 LQKENI. The CDR3 has 17 amino acids. CDR3 sequence reads: CASSRGSSGMYQETQYF. The CDR3 nucleotides are TGTGCCAGCTCCAGGGGGAGTAGCGGGATGTACCAAGAGACCCAGTACTTC.

The chain carries TRBV11-2 and TRBJ2-5; the match to TRBD2 covers 7 bases. CDR1 and CDR2 (germline): SGHAT, FQNNGV. With 6 bases clipped from V and 2 bases from J, the junction kept 9 bases outside the gene matches. This CDR3 has 15 amino acids. The CDR3: CASSLGGAGQETQYF. DNA of the CDR3: TGTGCCAGCAGTTTGGGAGGGGCGGGGCAAGAGACCCAGTACTTC.

The chain links TRBV10-3 to TRBJ1-5; the D is unclear. The CDR3 covers 12 residues. Trimming removed 3 bases from V and 3 bases from J, with 3 bases in between. Germline lookup yields CDR1 ENHRY and CDR2 SYGVKD. The CDR3 nucleotides are TGTGCCATCAGTGACTTCAATCAGCCCCAGCATTTT. This codes for CAISDFNQPQHF.

The rearrangement uses TRBV27 and TRBJ2-1; D is uncertain. Germline V gene lookup returns CDR1 MNHEY and CDR2 SMNVEV (reference sequence). The CDR3 is 12 amino acids. Between the trimmed V and J ends, which lost 4 bases and 9 bases, there was a span of 10 bases. CDR3 bases: TGTGCCAGCAGTTCGAGCCGACTTGAGCAGTTCTTC. Translation gives CASSSSRLEQFF.

This clone appeared a few times. This chain connects TRBV11-2 to TRBJ1-1; D unresolved. Germline values: CDR1 SGHAT, CDR2 FQNNGV. The CDR3 is 13 amino acids. V lost 3 bases to trimming and J lost 11 bases, with 16 bases between them. CDR3 sequence (DNA): TGTGCCAGCAGCTTCCTGACACCGTGGGAGGCTTTCTTT. Amino acid sequence: CASSFLTPWEAFF.

The chain links TRBV7-6 to TRBJ2-7; D is possibly TRBD1 (6 bases). Per germline, CDR1 SGHVS and CDR2 FNYEAQ. The germline V and J ends were trimmed by 5 bases and 4 bases, with 9 bases remaining between them. This CDR3 comprises 12 residues. CDR3 DNA sequence: TGTGCCAGCAGCGGACAGAGTTACGAGCAGTACTTC. It specifies CASSGQSYEQYF. The whole variable domain, filled in from reference TRBV7-6 and TRBJ2-7, reads GAGVSQSPRYKVTKRGQDVALRCDPISGHVSLYWYRQALGQGPEFLTYFNYEAQQDKSGLPNDRFSAERPEGSISTLTIQRTEQRDSAMYRCASSGQSYEQYFGPGTRLTVT.

The chain is built from TRBV18 and TRBJ2-2, with 12 bases fitting TRBD1. Germline V CDR1 and CDR2: KGHSH, LQKENI. The CDR3 extends over 16 amino acids. The trim removed 2 bases at V and 3 bases at J, leaving 1 base unmatched. CDR3 residues: CASSPGTGGDTGELFF. CDR3 nucleotides: TGTGCCAGCTCACCAGGGACAGGGGGCGACACCGGGGAGCTGTTTTTT.

The V gene is TRBV6-1, the J gene TRBJ1-5, with a tentative D call TRBD1 (6 bases). The V and J ends lost 1 base and 5 bases respectively, with 15 bases between them. CDR3 size: 16 residues. Germline V gene sequence: CDR1 MNHNS, CDR2 SASEGT. CDR3 in amino acids: CASSEGETGFHQPQHF. In DNA, the CDR3 is TGTGCCAGCAGTGAAGGTGAGACAGGCTTTCATCAGCCCCAGCATTTT.

This clone was recorded once. A read error may produce the germline difference seen at one junction end. The chain joins TRBV6-5 to TRBJ2-1; 9 bases align to TRBD1. The CDR3 loop spans 13 amino acids. Germline lookup yields CDR1 MNHEY and CDR2 SVGAGI. The CDR3 region has the DNA TGTGCCAGCAGTTACCGAACCGGGACAGGGCGGGTCTTC. It specifies CASSYRTGTGRVF.

CDR3 region: CASSETTRGAGGETQYF. In DNA form, the CDR3 reads TGTGCCAGCAGTGAAACAACGCGTGGGGCGGGAGGAGAGACCCAGTACTTC. The rearrangement uses TRBV2 and TRBJ2-5, with 8 bases fitting TRBD2. After removal of 2 bases from V and 4 bases from J, the junction contained 12 bases not matched to a gene. CDR1 and CDR2 from the germline V gene are SNHLY and FYNNEI. The CDR3 runs 17 residues.

The chain carries TRBV19 and TRBJ1-1; TRBD1 might be the D (5 bases). The CDR3 loop spans 11 amino acids. Germline loops: CDR1 LNHDA, CDR2 SQIVND (reference sequence). The V end was cut by 6 bases, the J end by 6 bases, with 8 bases between. The CDR3 nucleotides read TGTGCCAGTAGGGCGGGGGCTGAAGCTTTCTTT. This encodes CASRAGAEAFF.

The chain recombines TRBV5-1 with TRBJ2-5; D ambiguous. Germline values: CDR1 SGHRS, CDR2 YFSETQ. The CDR3 runs to 14 residues. Trimming took 0 bases from V and 4 from J, leaving 10 bases between them. The CDR3 protein is CASSLGRLGETQYF. In DNA, the CDR3 is TGCGCCAGCAGCTTGGGGCGACTTGGAGAGACCCAGTACTTC.